This T cell receptor beta chain is drawn from a study of control samples from healthy donors and cancer patients. This CDR3 region has 13 residues. In germline, CDR1 is LNHDA, CDR2 SQIVND (reference sequence). Unmatched junction bases numbered 7, after V lost 9 bases and J lost 3 bases. Profiled with immunoSEQ multiplex PCR; TCRdb holds only in-frame clones, not every one. There are about 55,000 clones in the sample; about 96% occur only once, and 1.1% lies in the top ten. Input material: blood. This TCR was sampled from a woman under 30 in good health. V and J are TRBV19 and TRBJ1-1; 7 bases match TRBD1. In DNA form, the CDR3 reads TGTGCCAGCTACAGGGGCGGGTACACTGAAGCTTTCTTT. Its translation is CASYRGGYTEAFF.